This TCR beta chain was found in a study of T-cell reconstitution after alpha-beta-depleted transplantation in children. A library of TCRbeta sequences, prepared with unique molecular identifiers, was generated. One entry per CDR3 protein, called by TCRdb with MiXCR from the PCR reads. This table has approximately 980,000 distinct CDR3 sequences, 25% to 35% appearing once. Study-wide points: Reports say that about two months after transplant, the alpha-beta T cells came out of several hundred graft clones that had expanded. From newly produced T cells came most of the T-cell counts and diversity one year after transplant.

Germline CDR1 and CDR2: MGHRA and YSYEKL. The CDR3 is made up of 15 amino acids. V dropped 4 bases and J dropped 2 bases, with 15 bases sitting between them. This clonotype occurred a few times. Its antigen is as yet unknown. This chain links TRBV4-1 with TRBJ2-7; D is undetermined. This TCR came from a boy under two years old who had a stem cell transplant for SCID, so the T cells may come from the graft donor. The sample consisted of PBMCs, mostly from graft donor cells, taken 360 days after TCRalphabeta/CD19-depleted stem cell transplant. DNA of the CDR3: TGCGCCAGCAGCCTGGGTACCCACCCGACCTACGAGCAGTACTTC. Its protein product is CASSLGTHPTYEQYF.